These 10 T cell receptor beta chains share one sample of origin, sequenced in a study of cytomegalovirus exposure and HLA in healthy donors. Amplification used 60 Vbeta primers and 13 Jbeta primers. This table comes from immunoSEQ multiplex PCR, and its TCRdb copy is limited to in-frame clones, with some not included. Counted here are about 160,000 clones, 65% to 85% occurring once; the ten biggest clones make up around 3%. Sequencing used PBMCs. The receptor set was obtained from a woman between 45 and 60 years old in good health and CMV-seropositive.

This clone was recorded a few times. The genes are TRBV6-1 and TRBJ1-2, with D possibly being TRBD1 (6 bases). This CDR3 has 13 amino acids. The germline CDR1 and CDR2 sequences are MNHNS and SASEGT. V shed 8 bases and J shed 3 bases, with 13 bases lying between them. CDR3 DNA: TGTGCCAGCGTAGAGCACAGGGACTATGGCTACACCTTC. Translated, it gives CASVEHRDYGYTF.

This clone was seen more than once but under ten times. V and J are TRBV7-9 and TRBJ2-3; 7 positions match TRBD1. The CDR3 extends over 15 amino acids. V dropped 3 bases and J dropped 0; count of bases not matched to a gene: 3. Germline-derived CDR1 and CDR2 are SEHNR and FQNEAQ (reference sequence). CDR3 DNA: TGTGCCAGCAGCTTTTACAGGGGTAGCACAGATACGCAGTATTTT. It encodes CASSFYRGSTDTQYF.

V is TRBV5-1 and J is TRBJ1-2; D is unresolved. The CDR3 totals 14 residues. CDR1 and CDR2 (germline): SGHRS, YFSETQ. With 0 bases removed from V and 2 bases from J, the gap between germline ends came to 8 bases. CDR3 in DNA: TGCGCCAGCAGCTTGGACCCGGGGAACTATGGCTACACCTTC. Amino acid sequence: CASSLDPGNYGYTF.

This clone was detected a few times. J is TRBJ1-1 and V is TRBV7-6, with D unresolved. Trimming stripped 3 bases from V and 4 bases from J, with 12 bases between. CDR1 is SGHVS and CDR2 is FNYEAQ in the germline V gene. The CDR3 is made up of 14 amino acids. CDR3 protein: CASSFEGRATEAFF. The CDR3, as DNA: TGTGCCAGCAGCTTTGAAGGGAGGGCCACTGAAGCTTTCTTT.

The J gene is TRBJ2-1, the V gene TRBV5-4; D gene ambiguous. V lost 0 bases and J lost 9, with 10 bases in between. This CDR3 is built from 13 residues. Germline assignment: CDR1 SGHNT and CDR2 YYREEE (reference sequence). This CDR3 is CASSLDAAGEQFF. CDR3 DNA sequence: TGTGCCAGCAGCTTGGACGCGGCTGGTGAGCAGTTCTTC.

This clone was observed a few times. The rearrangement uses TRBV7-2 and TRBJ1-5; maybe TRBD1 (6 bases). This CDR3 region has 14 residues. Per the germline V gene, CDR1 is SGHTA and CDR2 is FQGNSA. Trimming shortened V by 1 base and J by 6 bases, and 10 bases separated the two germline ends. Here the CDR3 reads CASSLGLDSQPQHF. The CDR3 DNA sequence: TGTGCCAGCAGCTTAGGACTGGACAGTCAGCCCCAGCATTTT.

This clone was observed once. The chain employs TRBV5-5 and TRBJ1-4, with D tentatively TRBD1 (6 bases). Germline loops: CDR1 SGHKS, CDR2 YYEKEE (reference sequence). With 6 bases removed from V and 3 bases from J, the gap between germline ends came to 15 bases. The CDR3 runs 15 residues. This chain's CDR3 is CASTSGGAANEKLFF. Written as DNA, the CDR3 is TGTGCCAGCACCTCGGGGGGGGCGGCTAATGAAAAACTGTTTTTT.

The J gene is TRBJ1-1, the V gene TRBV10-3; 10 nucleotides match TRBD1. Trimming at V came to 2 bases and at J to 4 bases, leaving 1 base not matched to a gene. CDR3 length: 14 residues. Germline assignment: CDR1 ENHRY and CDR2 SYGVKD. The CDR3 is CAISEDRGRTEAFF. CDR3 in DNA: TGTGCCATCAGTGAGGACAGGGGGCGCACTGAAGCTTTCTTT.

V gene TRBV19 combines with J gene TRBJ1-3; the match to TRBD1 covers 7 bases. Unmatched junction bases numbered 9, after V lost 5 bases and J lost 2 bases. Germline V gives CDR1 LNHDA, CDR2 SQIVND (reference sequence). The CDR3 is 16 residues long. The CDR3 spells CASSPSDRVTGNTIYF. CDR3 DNA: TGTGCCAGTAGTCCTTCCGACAGGGTAACTGGAAACACCATATATTTT.

The CDR3 bases are TGCGCCAGCAGCGCGGACAACCCGGCGGGAGAAAAACTGTTTTTT. Translated: CASSADNPAGEKLFF. This chain uses TRBV5-1 with TRBJ1-4, with a tentative D call TRBD1 (5 bases). There are 15 residues in the CDR3. V was pared by 4 bases and J by 8 bases, with 18 bases between. CDR1 is SGHRS and CDR2 is YFSETQ in the germline V gene.